This section outlines one T cell receptor (beta chain) sequence together with its context. The target antigen is unknown. The data were obtained in a study of cytomegalovirus exposure and HLA in healthy donors. Study context: About 80 million unique TCRs from HLA-typed donors were held in an early data release.

PCR employed 60 Vbeta and 13 Jbeta primers. Assay used: immunoSEQ multiplex PCR; TCRdb lists only in-frame clones, some missing. The sample lists more than 95,000 clones, 75% to 90% occurring once. General study results and limits: An apparent linkage of common viral pathogens to several of the most significant clusters emerged in a later analysis. Usually a TCR sequence was rare, but some public TCRs were found in many donors. Of the V segments, some could not be distinguished, including TRBV6-2 and TRBV6-3, and were excluded.

V lost 0 bases, J lost 2 bases, and 7 bases stayed unmatched. Per the germline V gene, CDR1 is SGHRS and CDR2 is YFSETQ. The CDR3 is 16 amino acids. Sequencing input: PBMCs. The origin of this receptor is a man aged 30 to 39 in good health and CMV-seropositive. This chain uses TRBV5-1 with TRBJ2-7; TRBD2 matches at 8 bases. The CDR3 loop is CASSLASGGAPYEQYF. In DNA form, the CDR3 reads TGCGCCAGCAGCTTGGCCTCGGGAGGGGCTCCCTACGAGCAGTACTTC.